This T cell receptor (beta chain) emerged from a study of cytomegalovirus exposure and HLA in healthy donors. The study, taken as a whole, reports: Trimming of TCR beta V- and J-genes showed a link, identified in a later analysis, to a missense DCLRE1C variant. Accounts indicate the classifier identified cytomegalovirus status with strong specificity and sensitivity. Donors were assumed by presence/absence analyses to have roughly uniform sequencing depth.

Remarks on this clone: Its target is unknown.

Per germline, CDR1 MNHNS and CDR2 SASEGT. This CDR3 contains 18 residues. V was clipped by 3 bases and J by 2 bases; unmatched bases: 13. Researchers ran the PCR with 60 Vbeta and 13 Jbeta primers. Profiled with immunoSEQ multiplex PCR; TCRdb holds only in-frame clones, not every one. The table lists roughly 130,000 clones, about 80% of them singletons. The sequenced sample was PBMCs. The TCR sequence derives from a male donor in good health and CMV-seronegative. V usage is TRBV6-1 and J usage is TRBJ2-3; the match to TRBD2 covers 8 bases. The CDR3: CASSDLAGWSSDTDTQYF. Written as DNA, the CDR3 is TGTGCCAGCAGTGACCTAGCGGGCTGGTCTTCGGACACAGATACGCAGTATTTT.